A single sample is the source of the 26 T cell receptor beta chains below, sequenced in a study of shared clonotypes between healthy human individuals. The method was immunoSEQ multiplex PCR; TCRdb's version includes in-frame clones alone and lacks a portion of them. The sample carries about 2 million clones, 85% to 95% recorded once. The specimen sequenced was naive CD4+ T cells sorted from blood. The sample's subset: CD45RA+ positively selected. Every receptor here comes from a man younger than 35 in good health.

This clone has only one observation. The V gene is TRBV7-9, the J gene TRBJ2-5; D gene unclear. Germline V gene data show CDR1 as SEHNR and CDR2 as FQNEAQ (reference sequence). The V and J ends lost 9 bases and 5 bases respectively, with 22 bases between them. The CDR3 loop spans 15 amino acids. Here the CDR3 DNA reads TGTGCCAGTCTAAAGGTGGCTGGGTATGGGGAGACCCAGTACTTC. This sequence encodes CASLKVAGYGETQYF. Together with reference TRBV7-9 and TRBJ2-5, the CDR3 gives the full variable domain: DTGVSQNPRHKITKRGQNVTFRCDPISEHNRLYWYRQTLGQGPEFLTYFQNEAQLEKSRLLSDRFSAERPKGSFSTLEIQRTEQGDSAMYLCASLKVAGYGETQYFGPGTRLLVL.

The V gene is TRBV10-2, the J gene TRBJ2-5; D is perhaps TRBD1 or TRBD2 (5 bases each). Trimming pared 0 bases from V and 5 bases from J, leaving 13 bases between. The CDR3 loop spans 15 amino acids. Germline V lookup: CDR1 WSHSY, CDR2 SAAADI. CDR3 region: CASSESEAGRETQYF. As DNA, the CDR3 is TGCGCCAGCAGTGAGTCGGAGGCAGGGCGGGAGACCCAGTACTTC.

This chain links TRBV4-1 with TRBJ2-3, with D uncertain. CDR1 and CDR2 from the germline V gene are MGHRA and YSYEKL. V was pared by 2 bases and J by 3 bases, with 6 bases between. The CDR3 loop spans 13 amino acids. As DNA, the CDR3 is TGCGCCAGCAGCCAAACTATGACAGATACGCAGTATTTT. This sequence encodes CASSQTMTDTQYF.

V and J are TRBV10-1 and TRBJ2-7; the match to TRBD2 covers 7 bases. Losses at the gene ends were 8 bases for V and 0 bases for J; bases not matched to a gene: 4. Germline CDR1 and CDR2: WNHNN and SYGVQD (reference sequence). This CDR3 is built from 13 residues. The CDR3 DNA reads TGCGCCAGCTCGGCGGGAGTCTCCTACGAGCAGTACTTC. It specifies CASSAGVSYEQYF.

The V gene is TRBV7-2, the J gene TRBJ2-7, with D perhaps TRBD2 (6 bases). The V gene's germline CDR1 is SGHTA and CDR2 FQGNSA. Trimming removed 1 base from V and 3 bases from J, with 10 bases in between. This CDR3 has 14 residues. As DNA, the CDR3 is TGTGCCAGCAGCTTAGATCCAGCGGGCTACGAGCAGTACTTC. Amino acids: CASSLDPAGYEQYF.

The chain joins TRBV13 to TRBJ2-3; D is tentatively TRBD1 or TRBD2 (5 bases each). The V gene lost 0 bases and the J gene lost 6 bases, with 16 bases spanning the gap. CDR3 length: 16 amino acids. The germline CDR1 and CDR2 sequences are PRHDT and FYEKMQ (reference sequence). CDR3 coding DNA: TGTGCCAGCAGCTTAGGCCTCGGGGCCTGGGGGGATACGCAGTATTTT. Amino acids: CASSLGLGAWGDTQYF.

A note on this clone: This sample also contains other DNA sequences that code for the same CDR3. V is TRBV6-1 and J is TRBJ1-6; TRBD1 aligns across 7 bases. Looked up from germline, CDR1 is MNHNS and CDR2 is SASEGT. The CDR3 is made up of 14 amino acids. J gave up 5 bases and V 6 bases, and 4 bases lay outside the gene matches. CDR3 coding DNA: TGTGCCAGCAGAACACAGGGGAATAATTCACCCCTCCACTTT. This codes for CASRTQGNNSPLHF.

The rearrangement uses TRBV11-1 and TRBJ2-1, with TRBD1 matching over 11 bases. Germline V gives CDR1 SGHAT, CDR2 FQDESV (reference sequence). This CDR3 spans 15 amino acids. Trimming removed 5 bases from V and 6 bases from J; junction bases left unmatched: 6. The CDR3 reads CASSTRTGGINEQFF. CDR3 nucleotide sequence: TGTGCCAGCAGCACCAGGACAGGGGGCATCAATGAGCAGTTCTTC. Together with reference TRBV11-1 and TRBJ2-1, the CDR3 gives the full variable domain: EAEVAQSPRYKITEKSQAVAFWCDPISGHATLYWYRQILGQGPELLVQFQDESVVDDSQLPKDRFSAERLKGVDSTLKIQPAELGDSAMYLCASSTRTGGINEQFFGPGTRLTVL.

Notes on this clone: The junction does not match germline at one end; this may be a read error. This chain uses TRBV7-7 with TRBJ1-5, with unresolved D. CDR1 is SSHAT, CDR2 FNYEAQ, per germline (reference sequence). There are 17 residues in the CDR3. The CDR3 loop reads CASRFWAMLEGNQPQHF. CDR3 nucleotide sequence: TGTGCTAGCAGGTTTTGGGCAATGTTAGAAGGCAATCAGCCCCAGCATTTT.

The chain is built from TRBV29-1 and TRBJ2-6; possible D gene TRBD2, 5 bases. Between the trimmed V and J ends, which lost 4 bases and 0 bases, there was a span of 10 bases. The CDR3 has 15 amino acids. Germline V gene lookup returns CDR1 SQVTM and CDR2 ANQGSEA. The DNA for the CDR3 is TGCAGCGTTGTTGGACTGGGCTCTGGGGCCAACGTCCTGACTTTC. It codes for CSVVGLGSGANVLTF.

This sequence joins TRBV19 and TRBJ2-2, with 7 bases that match TRBD2. V shed 7 bases, J shed 7 bases, and the junction held 12 bases outside the gene matches. CDR1 is LNHDA, CDR2 SQIVND, per germline (reference sequence). The CDR3 runs 15 residues. The CDR3 region is CASNRLGGSVGELFF. The CDR3 region has the DNA TGTGCCAGTAACCGACTCGGCGGGAGTGTCGGGGAGCTGTTTTTT. The full variable domain, rest sourced from reference TRBV19 and TRBJ2-2, is DGGITQSPKYLFRKEGQNVTLSCEQNLNHDAMYWYRQDPGQGLRLIYYSQIVNDFQKGDIAEGYSVSREKKESFPLTVTSAQKNPTAFYLCASNRLGGSVGELFFGEGSRLTVL.

V gene TRBV2 combines with J gene TRBJ2-3; D is unresolved. This CDR3 region has 14 residues. Trimming left V 6 bases short and J 1 base short, with 11 bases between. Germline V gives CDR1 SNHLY, CDR2 FYNNEI. The CDR3 nucleotides are TGTGCCAGCAGGAAGGTCGACGGCACAGATACGCAGTATTTT. Its protein is CASRKVDGTDTQYF.

The chain is built from TRBV5-6 and TRBJ2-3; a weak D match, TRBD2 (5 bases). The CDR3 has 11 residues. Germline V lookup: CDR1 SGHDT, CDR2 YYEEEE. With 3 bases removed from V and 6 bases from J, the gap between germline ends came to 5 bases. The CDR3 DNA sequence: TGTGCCAGCAGCTGGAGGGATACGCAGTATTTT. Amino acids: CASSWRDTQYF.

V gene TRBV28 combines with J gene TRBJ1-5, with D possibly TRBD1 on 6 matching bases. This CDR3 region has 16 residues. Trimming removed 1 base at V and 1 base at J, with 11 bases between. Germline V gene sequence: CDR1 MDHEN, CDR2 SYDVKM. The CDR3 DNA reads TGTGCCAGCAGTTTATCCAGGGGATTAAGCAATCAGCCCCAGCATTTT. It translates to CASSLSRGLSNQPQHF.

This chain connects TRBV6-4 to TRBJ1-1; D is possibly TRBD1 (6 bases). Trimming pared 6 bases from V and 4 bases from J, leaving 12 bases between. The germline CDR1 and CDR2 sequences are MRHNA and SNTAGT. The CDR3 is made up of 13 amino acids. CDR3 amino acids: CASSVRGRTEAFF. CDR3 DNA sequence: TGTGCCAGCAGCGTCAGGGGCCGCACTGAAGCTTTCTTT.

The chain uses TRBV7-8 and TRBJ1-6; TRBD1 is a possible D gene (5 bases). Trimming took off 6 bases at V and 6 bases at J, with 18 bases between the two ends. The CDR3 totals 16 residues. Per the germline V gene, CDR1 is SGHVS and CDR2 is FQNEAQ. The CDR3 coding sequence is TGTGCCAGCAGTCCAAGGCCGGGGCTACCTAATTCACCCCTCCACTTT. Its protein is CASSPRPGLPNSPLHF.

This chain joins TRBV19 and TRBJ1-2; D gene ambiguous. Germline values: CDR1 LNHDA, CDR2 SQIVND (reference sequence). This CDR3 spans 11 amino acids. V gave up 6 bases and J gave up 8 bases, with 10 bases separating them. The CDR3 region is CASSKQFGYTF. CDR3 in DNA: TGTGCCAGTAGCAAACAGTTCGGCTACACCTTC.

Comments on this clone: Different DNA sequences within this sample yield the same CDR3. The V call is TRBV6-5, the J call TRBJ1-6; D remains ambiguous. CDR1 is MNHEY, CDR2 SVGAGI, per germline. Trimming pared 0 bases from V and 0 bases from J, leaving 6 bases between. The CDR3 is made up of 16 amino acids. Here the CDR3 reads CASSYSGSSYNSPLHF. Here the CDR3 DNA reads TGTGCCAGCAGTTACTCGGGGAGCTCCTATAATTCACCCCTCCACTTT.

The chain combines TRBV6-1 with TRBJ1-1; D possibly corresponds to TRBD1 (6 bases). Per the germline V gene, CDR1 is MNHNS and CDR2 is SASEGT. The CDR3 spans 11 residues. The V gene lost 2 bases and the J gene lost 11 bases, with 9 bases spanning the gap. The CDR3 loop is CASSENRAAFF. The CDR3 DNA reads TGTGCCAGCAGTGAAAACAGGGCCGCTTTCTTT.

In regard to this clone: This same CDR3 is encoded by further DNA sequences in the sample. This chain joins TRBV19 and TRBJ1-2; D is undetermined. Germline V CDR1 and CDR2: LNHDA, SQIVND (reference sequence). Trimming cost V 3 bases and J 2 bases, with 10 bases left between them. CDR3 length: 14 residues. In nucleotides, the CDR3 is TGTGCCAGTAGTATCAGCGCCGGGAACTATGGCTACACCTTC. Translated: CASSISAGNYGYTF.

This clone was seen a single time. The junction does not match germline at one end; this may be a read error. The V and J genes are TRBV30 and TRBJ2-5; 7 bases line up with TRBD2. Germline CDR1 GTSNPN, CDR2 SVGIG (reference sequence). This CDR3 has 11 residues. The DNA for the CDR3 is TGTGCCTGGAGCGACCGGGACTACCTTCACTTC. Protein: CAWSDRDYLHF.

V usage is TRBV12-5 and J usage is TRBJ2-4; D is ambiguous. V lost 4 bases, J lost 0 bases, and 10 bases lay in between. The CDR3 runs 15 residues. In germline, CDR1 is LGHNT, CDR2 FRNRAP. The CDR3 DNA reads as TGTGCTAGTGGTTCCCTCCTCCTAGCCAAAAACATTCAGTACTTC. This codes for CASGSLLLAKNIQYF.

The chain is built from TRBV19 and TRBJ1-4; 7 positions match TRBD1. The junction had 5 bases not matched to a gene; V was cut back by 4 bases and J by 3 bases. The CDR3 is made up of 15 amino acids. Germline loops: CDR1 LNHDA, CDR2 SQIVND (reference sequence). The CDR3 DNA sequence: TGTGCCAGTAGTACGACAGGGACGGCTAATGAAAAACTGTTTTTT. Translated, it gives CASSTTGTANEKLFF.

Regarding this clone: The same CDR3 also results from other DNA sequences found in this sample. This chain joins TRBV28 and TRBJ1-5; 7 nucleotides align to TRBD1. The CDR3 has 15 amino acids. V lost 4 bases to trimming and J lost 2 bases; unmatched junction nucleotides: 5. Germline-derived CDR1 and CDR2 are MDHEN and SYDVKM. The DNA of the CDR3 is TGTGCCAGCAGTTCTCCCGGGACAGGCAATCAGCCCCAGCATTTT. Its translation is CASSSPGTGNQPQHF.

The V and J genes are TRBV6-1 and TRBJ1-1; D unresolved. Trimming shortened V by 6 bases and J by 7 bases, and 6 bases separated the two germline ends. The CDR3 extends over 10 amino acids. Germline V gene sequence: CDR1 MNHNS, CDR2 SASEGT. CDR3 nucleotides: TGTGCCAGCAGAAATTATGAAGCTTTCTTT. Translation gives CASRNYEAFF.

This clone occurred once. The rearrangement links TRBV27 to TRBJ2-1; 8 nucleotides line up with TRBD2. CDR1 and CDR2 from the germline V gene are MNHEY and SMNVEV (reference sequence). With V trimmed by 8 bases and J by 0 bases, 6 bases remained unmatched. The CDR3 has 15 residues. The CDR3 reads CASLSGASSYNEQFF. In DNA, the CDR3 is TGTGCCAGCCTTAGCGGGGCGAGCTCCTACAATGAGCAGTTCTTC.